The 19 T cell receptor beta chains below were found in one sample sequenced in a study of shared clonotypes between healthy human individuals. TCRdb keeps only in-frame clones here, not all; method: immunoSEQ multiplex PCR. The table shows about 2,500,000 clones, with approximately 92% occurring only once. The material sequenced was naive CD4+ T cells sorted from blood. Subset specified: CD45RA+ positively selected. The receptor set was obtained from a man aged 18 to 30 in good health.

In the case of this clone: Other DNA variants within this sample encode the same CDR3. The V gene is TRBV5-1, the J gene TRBJ2-1; perhaps D is TRBD1 or TRBD2 (6 bases each). Trimming took off 0 bases at V and 2 bases at J, with 9 bases between the two ends. This CDR3 has 15 residues. CDR1 and CDR2 from the germline V gene are SGHRS and YFSETQ. CDR3 sequence (DNA): TGCGCCAGCAGCTTGGAGGGGGGCGCCTACAATGAGCAGTTCTTC. It is translated as CASSLEGGAYNEQFF.

This sequence joins TRBV9 and TRBJ2-3; the D call may be TRBD1 or TRBD2 (6 bases each). The CDR3 is made up of 15 amino acids. Germline values: CDR1 SGDLS, CDR2 YYNGEE. Trimming pared 4 bases from V and 6 bases from J, leaving 18 bases between. CDR3 sequence: CASSLMEGGLDTQYF. The CDR3 coding sequence is TGTGCCAGCAGCCTAATGGAGGGGGGTTTGGATACGCAGTATTTT.

V gene TRBV6-5 combines with J gene TRBJ2-4, with D perhaps TRBD2 (6 bases). The ends were cut back, 5 bases at V and 6 bases at J, with 8 bases in the middle. Germline-derived CDR1 and CDR2 are MNHEY and SVGAGI. This CDR3 spans 12 amino acids. The CDR3 region has the DNA TGTGCCAGCAGTGGGACTCGAAACATTCAGTACTTC. Translated, it gives CASSGTRNIQYF.

The chain joins TRBV10-3 to TRBJ2-7; 10 bases agree with TRBD2. V was clipped by 8 bases and J by 4 bases; unmatched bases: 5. CDR3 length: 13 amino acids. Germline assignment: CDR1 ENHRY and CDR2 SYGVKD. The CDR3 nucleotides read TGTGCCATCGGAGCGGGGGGGAGATACGAGCAGTACTTC. Translation: CAIGAGGRYEQYF.

The chain has TRBV30 and TRBJ2-3; the match to TRBD1 covers 7 bases. Germline-derived CDR1 and CDR2 are GTSNPN and SVGIG (reference sequence). The length of the CDR3 is 15 residues. V lost 1 base, J lost 6 bases, and 10 bases stayed unmatched. The CDR3 DNA follows: TGTGCCTGGAGTGGGGGTGGACAGGCCACGGATACGCAGTATTTT. This encodes CAWSGGGQATDTQYF.

The chain employs TRBV11-2 and TRBJ1-6; D unclear. The germline gives CDR1 SGHAT, CDR2 FQNNGV. V lost 5 bases, J lost 0 bases, and 14 bases lay in between. The CDR3 spans 17 residues. CDR3 DNA: TGTGCCAGCAGCAACGGGATTTCTAGCTCCTATAATTCACCCCTCCACTTT. Amino acids: CASSNGISSSYNSPLHF.

V gene TRBV5-1 combines with J gene TRBJ1-4, with D unresolved. The V gene's germline CDR1 is SGHRS and CDR2 YFSETQ. The length of the CDR3 is 13 residues. The germline V and J ends were trimmed by 3 bases and 11 bases, with 14 bases remaining between them. The CDR3: CASSSDGLSKLFF. For the CDR3, the DNA is TGCGCCAGCAGCTCGGACGGACTTAGCAAACTGTTTTTT.

This clone occurred once. The chain combines TRBV7-6 with TRBJ2-7; D possibly corresponds to TRBD1 (5 bases). The CDR3 totals 13 residues. Trimming pared 2 bases from V and 3 bases from J, leaving 8 bases between. Germline lookup yields CDR1 SGHVS and CDR2 FNYEAQ. DNA of the CDR3: TGTGCCAGCAGCTTATGGGGCCGCTACGAGCAGTACTTC. Residues: CASSLWGRYEQYF.

The V and J genes are TRBV30 and TRBJ1-1; unclear D gene. Germline CDR1 and CDR2: GTSNPN and SVGIG (reference sequence). The CDR3 is made up of 12 amino acids. Trimming left V 4 bases short and J 4 bases short, with 10 bases between. CDR3 sequence reads: CAWINTITEAFF. DNA for the CDR3: TGTGCCTGGATAAATACGATCACTGAAGCTTTCTTT.

This sequence joins TRBV5-4 and TRBJ1-2; D remains ambiguous. Germline CDR1 is SGHNT and CDR2 is YYREEE (reference sequence). The CDR3 has 12 amino acids. Deletions cut 2 bases from V and 13 bases from J, with 15 bases between. As DNA, the CDR3 is TGTGCCAGCAGCTTCCGGGATCTCCCCGGCACCTTC. Translating gives CASSFRDLPGTF.

This clone was seen only once. The CDR3: CASSPDPRLEAFF. As DNA, the CDR3 is TGTGCCAGCAGCCCCGACCCTCGCCTCGAAGCTTTCTTT. The chain employs TRBV7-2 and TRBJ1-1; D gene uncertain. This CDR3 is 13 amino acids long. V lost 5 bases, J lost 8 bases, and 15 bases lay in between. Germline CDR1 and CDR2: SGHTA and FQGNSA.

The DNA for the CDR3 is TGTGCCAGCAGCACTAGGGTGGTCTACGAGCAGTACTTC. It is translated as CASSTRVVYEQYF. This sequence joins TRBV21-1 and TRBJ2-7. TRBV21-1 is a documented pseudogene. CDR3 length: 13 amino acids.

This chain connects TRBV6-1 to TRBJ2-5; D gene ambiguous. The CDR3 covers 11 residues. Germline-derived CDR1 and CDR2 are MNHNS and SASEGT. Trimming shortened V by 3 bases and J by 5 bases, and 4 bases separated the two germline ends. The CDR3 sequence is CASSDWETQYF. CDR3 DNA: TGTGCCAGCAGTGACTGGGAGACCCAGTACTTC.

CDR3 nucleotides: TGTGCCAGCAGTGGGACAGGGAGTGGCGCCGGGGAGCTGTTTTTT. Translating it yields CASSGTGSGAGELFF. This chain uses TRBV6-6 with TRBJ2-2, with 9 nucleotides matching TRBD1. V trimming: 5 bases; J trimming: 6 bases; junction bases outside the gene matches: 7. The germline V gene encodes CDR1 MNHNY and CDR2 SVGAGI (reference sequence). The CDR3 covers 15 residues.

The chain carries TRBV19 and TRBJ2-5; D gene ambiguous. This CDR3 has 16 residues. Germline V gene lookup returns CDR1 LNHDA and CDR2 SQIVND (reference sequence). V lost 7 bases and J lost 3, with 21 bases in between. The CDR3, as DNA: TGTGCCAGTACCCTCTTTGGGATGGCGGCTAAAGAGACCCAGTACTTC. This encodes CASTLFGMAAKETQYF.

V and J are TRBV10-3 and TRBJ2-7; 7 bases are shared with TRBD1. There are 14 residues in the CDR3. V lost 11 bases to trimming and J lost 0 bases; unmatched junction nucleotides: 10. CDR1 ENHRY and CDR2 SYGVKD come from the germline V gene. In DNA form, the CDR3 reads TGTGCCGCCATTCCGGGACAGACCTCCTACGAGCAGTACTTC. The encoded protein is CAAIPGQTSYEQYF.

The chain links TRBV21-1 to TRBJ1-1. TRBV21-1 is flagged as a pseudogene. The CDR3 runs 19 residues. The CDR3 DNA sequence: TGTGCCAGCAGCAAAAAAATGGGGGTACCCCCGGGGAAAGAGACTGAAGCTTTCTTT. It encodes CASSKKMGVPPGKETEAFF.

This chain connects TRBV2 to TRBJ2-3; the match to TRBD2 covers 7 bases. The CDR3 is 13 residues long. The junction had 4 bases not matched to a gene; V was cut back by 6 bases and J by 4 bases. CDR1 and CDR2 from the germline V gene are SNHLY and FYNNEI. The CDR3 DNA follows: TGTGCCAGCAGATTAAGCGGGGCAGATACGCAGTATTTT. Protein product: CASRLSGADTQYF. Supplemented by reference TRBV2 and TRBJ2-3, the full variable domain reads EPEVTQTPSHQVTQMGQEVILRCVPISNHLYFYWYRQILGQKVEFLVSFYNNEISEKSEIFDDQFSVERPDGSNFTLKIRSTKLEDSAMYFCASRLSGADTQYFGPGTRLTVL.

This chain joins TRBV10-3 and TRBJ1-1, with unresolved D. The CDR3 contains 13 residues. The V and J ends lost 7 bases and 0 bases respectively, with 9 bases between them. Germline V gene data show CDR1 as ENHRY and CDR2 as SYGVKD. This CDR3 is CAIMSKMNTEAFF. CDR3 bases: TGTGCCATCATGAGCAAAATGAACACTGAAGCTTTCTTT.